The T cell receptor beta chain under discussion was sequenced for a study of blood T cell repertoires in COVID-19. CDR3 length: 16 amino acids. Per germline, CDR1 MDHEN and CDR2 SYDVKM. The J segment lost 6 bases and the V segment lost 2 bases, leaving 10 bases of the junction unmatched. Only in-frame clones appear in the TCRdb table, and some are missing; sequencing was by immunoSEQ multiplex PCR. The table includes a few hundred thousand clones, around 89% detected once. V is TRBV28 and J is TRBJ1-5; TRBD1 agrees at 7 bases. This clonotype was sampled from a woman in her thirties who had recovered from COVID-19. Sequenced input: peripheral blood. DNA for the CDR3: TGTGCCAGCAGTTTAAGGGGCAGGGGGTCAAGTCAGCCCCAGCATTTT. Its protein is CASSLRGRGSSQPQHF.